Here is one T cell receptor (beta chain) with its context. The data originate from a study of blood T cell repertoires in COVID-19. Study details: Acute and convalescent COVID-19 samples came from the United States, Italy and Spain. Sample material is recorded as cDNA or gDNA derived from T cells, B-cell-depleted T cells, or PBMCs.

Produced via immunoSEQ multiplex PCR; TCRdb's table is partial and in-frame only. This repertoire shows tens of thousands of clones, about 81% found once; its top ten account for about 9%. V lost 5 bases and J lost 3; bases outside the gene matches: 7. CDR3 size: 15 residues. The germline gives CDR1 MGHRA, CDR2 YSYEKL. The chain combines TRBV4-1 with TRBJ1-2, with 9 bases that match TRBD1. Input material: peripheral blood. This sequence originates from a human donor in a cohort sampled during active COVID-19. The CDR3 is CASSSFRTGDYGYTF. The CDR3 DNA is TGCGCCAGCAGCTCTTTCAGGACAGGGGACTATGGCTACACCTTC.